This TCR beta chain is from a study of T cell repertoires in cytomegalovirus infection. Study-wide findings and caveats: The response measured ex vivo was dominated by TCR beta clonotypes (HLA-C-restricted and CMV-specific). Summed frequency of public TCR beta families distinguished CMV carriers with the relevant HLA.

TCRdb independently ran MiXCR on the reads; one entry per CDR3 protein. In the table there are 50,000 or so distinct CDR3 sequences, about 21% of which are singletons. In its sample, this clonotype was seen many times. Its antigen is still unknown. The CDR3 loop spans 14 amino acids. Germline values: CDR1 SGHTA, CDR2 FQGNSA. V was trimmed by 5 bases and J by 5 bases, leaving 15 bases between them. This specimen consisted of CD8+ T cells from cultured PBMCs, obtained from culture after CMV antigen stimulation. The source is a human donor in good health (CMV status not recorded). Some clones in this sample may be carry-over from other donors' samples. This chain uses TRBV7-2 with TRBJ1-2, with D uncertain. CDR3 sequence reads: CASSPDRNIYGYTF. In nucleotides, the CDR3 is TGTGCCAGCAGCCCTGACCGGAACATATATGGCTACACCTTC.